These T cell receptor beta chains were read from a single sample in a study of control samples from healthy donors and cancer patients. Profiled with immunoSEQ multiplex PCR; TCRdb holds only in-frame clones, not every one. Among around 150,000 clones listed, 85% to 90% were seen once. Material: blood. The receptors derive from a man younger than 40 in good health. Both conserved end residues are part of each CDR3. A D gene is named only where the DNA matches it firmly. For some rows the clone size is stated as once, few or many, or as a class when expanded; others skip it.

DNA | CDR3 | D | V | size | J
TGTGCCAGCAGCAAAGAGAAGCTAGCGAGAGATATCTCCGGGGAGCTGTTTTTT | CASSKEKLARDISGELFF | - | TRBV21-1 | few | TRBJ2-2
TGTGCCAGCGGAGGTCTGGATTATCCGTTCGGGGAGCTGTTTTTT | CASGGLDYPFGELFF | - | TRBV27 | - | TRBJ2-2
TGCAGGAAACTAGCGGACAATGAGCAGTTCTTC | CRKLADNEQFF | TRBD2 | TRBV20-1 | - | TRBJ2-1
TGTGCCAGCAGTCCGACTACCGGGACACGCCAAGAGACCCAGTACTTC | CASSPTTGTRQETQYF | - | TRBV9 | once | TRBJ2-5
TGTGCCAGCAGCTTAGTGGGGACTGGGGATGAGCAGTTCTTC | CASSLVGTGDEQFF | - | TRBV7-9 | - | TRBJ2-1
TGTGCCATCAGTGAGTTTGGGGAGGCTTTCTTT | CAISEFGEAFF | - | TRBV10-3 | - | TRBJ1-1
TGCGCCAGCAGCTTGGTTCCTAGCGGGAGCGCCTACGAGCAGTACTTC | CASSLVPSGSAYEQYF | TRBD2 | TRBV5-1 | - | TRBJ2-7
TGTGCCAGCAGCTCCCAGTCGAATCAGCCCCAGCATTTT | CASSSQSNQPQHF | - | TRBV11-2 | few | TRBJ1-5
TGCAGTGCCCAACTGGAGGGTGAGCAGTTCTTC | CSAQLEGEQFF | - | TRBV20-1 | - | TRBJ2-1
TGCAGTGCTCAGGTAACCTACGAGCAGTACTTC | CSAQVTYEQYF | - | TRBV20-1 | - | TRBJ2-7
TGTGCCAGCAGTGAACGGGGCCTACTTAACACTGAAGCTTTCTTT | CASSERGLLNTEAFF | - | TRBV25-1 | once | TRBJ1-1
TGTGCCAGCAGCTTTGGGGGCCTCTACACTGAAGCTTTCTTT | CASSFGGLYTEAFF | - | TRBV11-1 | - | TRBJ1-1
TGCGCCAGCAGCCCCCCGGGAGCTCCCAATGAGCAGTTCTTC | CASSPPGAPNEQFF | - | TRBV4-1 | once | TRBJ2-1
TGTGCCAGCGGAAGTTTCTCTGGGGCCAACGTCCTGACTTTC | CASGSFSGANVLTF | - | TRBV27 | - | TRBJ2-6
TGCAGTGCTAGTTGGCCAACGGGCATAGATACGCAGTATTTT | CSASWPTGIDTQYF | - | TRBV20-1 | - | TRBJ2-3
TGTGCCAGCAGTGTGTGGGTGTTTGCGAATTTCACGAGGGCGTCCGAAGCTTTCTTT | CASSVWVFANFTRASEAFF | - | TRBV2 | - | TRBJ1-1
TGTGCCAGCAGTGATGCCCTAAGGGGCCAAGAGACCCAGTACTTC | CASSDALRGQETQYF | - | TRBV2 | few | TRBJ2-5
TGCGCCAGCAGCAGATCGGACAGGGCGAACACTGAAGCTTTCTTT | CASSRSDRANTEAFF | TRBD1 | TRBV5-1 | - | TRBJ1-1
TGTGCCAGCAGCCGGGACTTCTCAACAGATACGCAGTATTTT | CASSRDFSTDTQYF | - | TRBV5-4 | - | TRBJ2-3
TGTGCCAGCAGGGAGGACAGGGTTACGAACACTGAAGCTTTCTTT | CASREDRVTNTEAFF | TRBD1 | TRBV2 | - | TRBJ1-1
TGCGCCAGCTGTAGGACGGGACAGTCCTACAATGAGCAGTTCTTC | CASCRTGQSYNEQFF | TRBD1 | TRBV5-1 | - | TRBJ2-1
TGTGCCAGCTCACCTTCAGGACGGGGAGAGACCCAGTACTTC | CASSPSGRGETQYF | - | TRBV18 | - | TRBJ2-5
TGTGCCAGCAGCTTTTTACCATTGACAGGGGTGGATGAAAAACTGTTTTTT | CASSFLPLTGVDEKLFF | TRBD1 | TRBV7-8 | - | TRBJ1-4
TGTGCCAGCGGACCAGGGGGCCAAGAGACCCAGTACTTC | CASGPGGQETQYF | TRBD1 | TRBV12-3/TRBV12-4 | - | TRBJ2-5
TGCGCCAGCAGCTTGACCAGGGCGACTGAAGCTTTCTTT | CASSLTRATEAFF | - | TRBV5-1 | - | TRBJ1-1
TGCGCCAGCAGCGTGATGGGACAGGGGAATGAAAAACTGTTTTTT | CASSVMGQGNEKLFF | TRBD1 | TRBV5-1 | - | TRBJ1-4
TGTGCCTGGAGTCCGACTTGGGCCTTTTCTCTTCAGCCCCAGCATTTT | CAWSPTWAFSLQPQHF | - | TRBV30 | - | TRBJ1-5
TGTGCCAGCAGCTTAACTGGCAGGGCCTTGGGAGAGACCCAGTACTTC | CASSLTGRALGETQYF | - | TRBV7-3 | - | TRBJ2-5
TGTGCCAGCAGTTACGAGGGACAGGGGGCGAATGAGCAGTTCTTC | CASSYEGQGANEQFF | TRBD1 | TRBV6-5 | - | TRBJ2-1
TGTGCCAGCGGCAGTGGATATGGCTACACCTTC | CASGSGYGYTF | - | TRBV11-2 | once | TRBJ1-2
TGTGCCAGCAGTTTCGTTCCACAGGGTGTTTCTGAAGCTTTCTTT | CASSFVPQGVSEAFF | - | TRBV28 | - | TRBJ1-1
TGTGCCAGCAGTGAAATGAGGGGGTGGGCGGATAACTTC | CASSEMRGWADNF | - | TRBV6-1 | - | TRBJ1-2
TGTGCCAGCAGTGACGAGGGAAGGTACGCACCCCTCCACTTT | CASSDEGRYAPLHF | - | TRBV2 | - | TRBJ1-6
TGTGCCAGCACCCCCCGGGGGACTGAAGCTTTCTTT | CASTPRGTEAFF | - | TRBV28 | - | TRBJ1-1
TGTGCCAGCAGGGGAGTGACGGGAGGAAAGAACACTGAAGCTTTCTTT | CASRGVTGGKNTEAFF | - | TRBV27 | once | TRBJ1-1
TGTGCCACCAGCAGAGATCAGGGAACTGGAAACACCATATATTTT | CATSRDQGTGNTIYF | - | TRBV15 | - | TRBJ1-3
TGTGCCAGCAGCGAGGGGGCTTCGAGCTCTGGAAACACCATATATTTT | CASSEGASSSGNTIYF | TRBD1 | TRBV9 | - | TRBJ1-3
TGCTGCGTTGAAGATACGACAGGGGACTCAACTAATGAAAAACTGTTTTTT | CCVEDTTGDSTNEKLFF | TRBD1 | TRBV29-1 | - | TRBJ1-4
TGTGCCAGCAGTTTAAGGTTTGGTGAGCAGTTCTTC | CASSLRFGEQFF | - | TRBV27 | - | TRBJ2-1
TGCGCCAGCAGCCAAGGGGCAGGGGGCGCCGGAAACACCATATATTTT | CASSQGAGGAGNTIYF | TRBD1 | TRBV4-1 | few | TRBJ1-3
TGCAGCGTTGTATTCTCGGTCTACAATGAGCAGTTCTTC | CSVVFSVYNEQFF | - | TRBV29-1 | - | TRBJ2-1
TGCGCCAGCAGCTTGACAGGGGAGAATGAGCAGTTCTTC | CASSLTGENEQFF | TRBD1 | TRBV5-1 | - | TRBJ2-1
TGCGCCAGCAGCCCGGGGACAACAGCGGGAAAGAAGTTCTTC | CASSPGTTAGKKFF | - | TRBV5-1 | - | TRBJ2-1
TGTGCCAGCAGGACCAGGGGAGGCAATCAGCCCCAGCATTTT | CASRTRGGNQPQHF | - | TRBV27 | - | TRBJ1-5
TGTGCCAGCAGCGTAGAGATTCCAGGGGGGGGCTCTGGGGCCAACGTCCTGACTTTC | CASSVEIPGGGSGANVLTF | - | TRBV9 | - | TRBJ2-6
TGTGCCAGCAGACGCCGGGACGGCTACGAGCAGTACTTC | CASRRRDGYEQYF | - | TRBV6-6 | - | TRBJ2-7
TGTGCCAGCAGTTACCAGCACACAGGGTACGAGCAGTACTTC | CASSYQHTGYEQYF | - | TRBV6-5 | once | TRBJ2-7
TGTGCCAGCAGCCCCCAGCGGAAAACGCTAGCGGGGTCGTACAATGAGCAGTTCTTC | CASSPQRKTLAGSYNEQFF | TRBD2 | TRBV6-2/TRBV6-3 | - | TRBJ2-1
TGCAGCGTTGAGAGGTTCCAAGAGACCCAGTACTTC | CSVERFQETQYF | - | TRBV29-1 | once | TRBJ2-5